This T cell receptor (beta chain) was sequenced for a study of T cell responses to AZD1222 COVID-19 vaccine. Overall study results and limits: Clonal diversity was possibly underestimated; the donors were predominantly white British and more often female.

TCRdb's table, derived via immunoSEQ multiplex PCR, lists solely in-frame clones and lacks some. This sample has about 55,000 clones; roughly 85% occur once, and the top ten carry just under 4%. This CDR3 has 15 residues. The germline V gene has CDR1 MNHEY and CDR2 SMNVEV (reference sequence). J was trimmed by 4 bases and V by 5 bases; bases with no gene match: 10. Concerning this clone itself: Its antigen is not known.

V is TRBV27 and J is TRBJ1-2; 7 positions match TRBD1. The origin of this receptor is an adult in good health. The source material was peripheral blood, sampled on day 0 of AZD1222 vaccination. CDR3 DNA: TGTGCCAGCAGTGCTCTCGACAGGGTCGGCTATGGCTACACCTTC. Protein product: CASSALDRVGYGYTF.